The entry below gives a single TCR beta chain sequence along with its context. The specificity of this receptor is unknown. Qualities for individual bases were not recorded, and no much larger clone is one base off. The CDR3 holds 13 amino acids from the cysteine to the phenylalanine. Of all the DNA, just the CDR3 is kept, 39 bases in frame from base 1. The germline V gene specifies SNHLY as CDR1 and FYNNEI as CDR2. Trimming takes 4 bases from V and 8 bases from J, and the germline ends sit 12 bases apart. No immune events, such as infections, were documented for the healthy donors during the collection period. Time-dependent variance in a beta-binomial model of T-cell clone differential abundance was calibrated using healthy-donor blood repertoires as a training cohort. The training cohort comprised roughly ten healthy donors, 3 female and 7 male. Donor ages ranged from about 25 to 64 years, with an average of about 40 years. Whole blood from each healthy donor was obtained from a commercial supplier and was collected at three time points about two weeks apart. Genomic DNA was extracted from unsorted whole blood for immunosequencing.

This entry belongs to a study of identifying expanded T cells in peripheral blood (dated by TCRdb to the late 2010s). About the full investigation: Technical replicates were generated by sequencing separate aliquots of the same genomic DNA pool, and four replicates were compared pairwise. Overall study outcomes, separate from this receptor: It was expected by the authors that biological variance in healthy repertoires might increase further over much longer intervals, such as months to years. In all healthy donors, the variance in clone template counts between samples taken two weeks apart rose significantly as total template count increased. Across all healthy-donor time intervals, the beta-binomial model significantly cut both the number of clones called differentially abundant and the false-positive rate. The binomial model flagged roughly 1.2 differentially abundant clones between technical replicates but 15 to 17 over around 2 weeks and 19 over around four weeks.

TCRbeta CDR3 regions were profiled by bias-controlled multiplex PCR amplification of genomic DNA with the immunoSEQ Assay. From the authors' description of their analysis: The absolute abundance of each unique TCRbeta CDR3 region was quantified after sequences were collapsed and filtered. Differential abundance was assessed using a binomial (Fisher-equivalent) model and a beta-binomial model in which time-dependent variance fitted from healthy donors was added. Clones with fewer than 5 combined templates were removed, and differential abundance was called for clones with a Benjamini-Hochberg FDR below 0.01. In the beta-binomial model, variance was expressed as a function of the total template count across the two samples, in the form v = (b*log(k)+a)^2. TCRdb mirrors the immuneACCESS table, restricted to in-frame sequences. Some clones are absent from its copies; in checked studies, under half trace to an unresolved V gene, and the reason for the others is unknown. Clone size and the V and J calls come from that table; the DNA yielded D and trimming. For this sample there are tens of thousands of clones; approximately 90% appear just once. The leading ten clones occupy about 3% of the sample.

Sequences were obtained from blood. The chain joins TRBV2 to TRBJ2-1, with no confidently assigned D gene. This receptor was obtained from a person between 18 and 75 years old in good health. The CDR3 in this case is CASSVAIYDEQFF. The DNA reads as follows: TGTGCCAGCAGTGTGGCTATTTACGATGAGCAGTTCTTC.